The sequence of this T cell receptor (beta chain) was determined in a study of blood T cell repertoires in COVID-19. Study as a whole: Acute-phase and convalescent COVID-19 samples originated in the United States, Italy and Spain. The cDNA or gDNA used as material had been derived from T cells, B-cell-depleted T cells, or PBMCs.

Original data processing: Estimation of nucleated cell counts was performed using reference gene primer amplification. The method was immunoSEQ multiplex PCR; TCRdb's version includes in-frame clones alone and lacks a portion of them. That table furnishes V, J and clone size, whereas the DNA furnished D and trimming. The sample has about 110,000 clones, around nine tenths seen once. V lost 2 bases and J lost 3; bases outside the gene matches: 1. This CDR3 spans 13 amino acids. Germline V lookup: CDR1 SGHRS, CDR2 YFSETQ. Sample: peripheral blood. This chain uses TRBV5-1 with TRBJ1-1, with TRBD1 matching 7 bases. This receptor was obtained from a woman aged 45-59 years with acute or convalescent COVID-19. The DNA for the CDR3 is TGCGCCAGCAGCTTTGGACAGGACACTGAAGCTTTCTTT. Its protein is CASSFGQDTEAFF.